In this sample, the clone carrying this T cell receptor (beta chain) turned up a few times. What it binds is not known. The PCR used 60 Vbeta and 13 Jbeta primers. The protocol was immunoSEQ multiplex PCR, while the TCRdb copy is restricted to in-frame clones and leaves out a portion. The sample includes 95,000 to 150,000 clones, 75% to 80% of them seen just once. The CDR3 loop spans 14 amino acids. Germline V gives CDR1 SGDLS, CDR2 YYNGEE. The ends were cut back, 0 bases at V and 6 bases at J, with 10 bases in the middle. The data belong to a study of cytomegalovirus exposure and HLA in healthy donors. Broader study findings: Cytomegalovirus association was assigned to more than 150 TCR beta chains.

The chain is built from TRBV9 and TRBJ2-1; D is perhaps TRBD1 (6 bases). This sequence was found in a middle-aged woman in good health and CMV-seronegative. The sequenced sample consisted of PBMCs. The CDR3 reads CASSVATTGNEQFF. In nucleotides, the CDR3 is TGTGCCAGCAGCGTAGCTACGACAGGCAATGAGCAGTTCTTC.